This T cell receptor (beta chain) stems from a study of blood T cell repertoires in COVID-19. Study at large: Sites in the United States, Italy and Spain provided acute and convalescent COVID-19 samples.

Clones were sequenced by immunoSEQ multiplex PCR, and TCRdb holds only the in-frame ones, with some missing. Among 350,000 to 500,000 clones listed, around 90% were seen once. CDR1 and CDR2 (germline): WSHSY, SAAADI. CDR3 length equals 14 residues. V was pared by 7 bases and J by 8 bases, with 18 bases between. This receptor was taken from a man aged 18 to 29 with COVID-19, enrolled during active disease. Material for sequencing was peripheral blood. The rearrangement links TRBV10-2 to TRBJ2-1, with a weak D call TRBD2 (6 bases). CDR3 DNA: TGCGCCAGCAAACAACGGGACTCGTGGGATGAGCAGTTCTTC. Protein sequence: CASKQRDSWDEQFF.